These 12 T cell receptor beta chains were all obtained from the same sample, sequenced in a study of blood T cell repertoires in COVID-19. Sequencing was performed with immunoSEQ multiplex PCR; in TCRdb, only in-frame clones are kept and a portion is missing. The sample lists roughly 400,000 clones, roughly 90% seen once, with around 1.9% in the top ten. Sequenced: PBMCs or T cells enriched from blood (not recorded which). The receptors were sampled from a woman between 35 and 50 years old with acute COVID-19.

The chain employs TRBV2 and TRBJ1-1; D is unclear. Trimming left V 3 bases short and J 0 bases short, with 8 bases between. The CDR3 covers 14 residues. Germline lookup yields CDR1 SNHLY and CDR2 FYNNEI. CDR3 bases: TGTGCCAGCAGTGAGAGGATTATGAACACTGAAGCTTTCTTT. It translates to CASSERIMNTEAFF.

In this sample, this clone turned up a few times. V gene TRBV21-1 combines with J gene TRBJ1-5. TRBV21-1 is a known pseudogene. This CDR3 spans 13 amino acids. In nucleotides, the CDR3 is TGTGCCAGCTCTATTAATAGCAATCAGCCCCAGCATTTT. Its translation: CASSINSNQPQHF.

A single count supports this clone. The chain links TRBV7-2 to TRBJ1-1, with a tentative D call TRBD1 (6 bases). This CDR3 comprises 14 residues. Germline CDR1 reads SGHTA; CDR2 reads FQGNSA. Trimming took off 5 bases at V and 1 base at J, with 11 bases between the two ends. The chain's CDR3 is CASSHIRGNTEAFF. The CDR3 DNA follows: TGTGCCAGCAGCCACATCAGGGGGAACACTGAAGCTTTCTTT. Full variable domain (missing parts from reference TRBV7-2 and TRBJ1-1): GAGVSQSPSNKVTEKGKDVELRCDPISGHTALYWYRQSLGQGLEFLIYFQGNSAPDKSGLPSDRFSAERTGGSVSTLTIQRTQQEDSAVYLCASSHIRGNTEAFFGQGTRLTVV.

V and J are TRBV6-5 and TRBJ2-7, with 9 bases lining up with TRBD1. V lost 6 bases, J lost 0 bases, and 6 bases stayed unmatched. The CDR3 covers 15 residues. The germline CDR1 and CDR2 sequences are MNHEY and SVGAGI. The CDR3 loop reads CASRFGQGSSYEQYF. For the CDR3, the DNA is TGTGCCAGCAGGTTCGGACAGGGGAGCTCCTACGAGCAGTACTTC.

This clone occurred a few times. In nucleotides, the CDR3 is TGTGCCAGCAGTTCTGACAGGGGTCCATACGAGCAGTACTTC. Translating gives CASSSDRGPYEQYF. The V and J genes are TRBV6-5 and TRBJ2-7; 8 bases align to TRBD1. Trimming cost V 4 bases and J 4 bases; bases outside gene matches: 6. This CDR3 spans 14 amino acids. CDR1 and CDR2 from the germline V gene are MNHEY and SVGAGI.

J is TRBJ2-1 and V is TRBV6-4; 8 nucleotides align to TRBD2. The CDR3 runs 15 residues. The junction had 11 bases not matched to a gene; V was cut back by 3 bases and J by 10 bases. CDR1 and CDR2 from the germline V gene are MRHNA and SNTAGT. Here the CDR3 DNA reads TGTGCCAGCAGTGAAGGGAGCGGGGGAGGTATCGAGCAGTTCTTC. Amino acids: CASSEGSGGGIEQFF.

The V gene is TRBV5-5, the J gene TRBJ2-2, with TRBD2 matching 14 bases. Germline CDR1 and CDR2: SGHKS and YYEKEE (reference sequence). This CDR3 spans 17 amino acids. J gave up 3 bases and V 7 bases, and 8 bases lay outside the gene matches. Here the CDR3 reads CASSFGLAGGYTGELFF. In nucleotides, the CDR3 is TGTGCCAGCTCGTTCGGACTAGCGGGGGGCTACACCGGGGAGCTGTTTTTT.

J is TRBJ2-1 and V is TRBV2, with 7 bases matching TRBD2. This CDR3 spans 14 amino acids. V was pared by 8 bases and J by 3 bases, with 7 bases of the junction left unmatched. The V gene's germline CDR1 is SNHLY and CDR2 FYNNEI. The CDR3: CASSSSGLYNEQFF. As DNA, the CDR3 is TGTGCCAGCTCCAGTAGCGGGCTCTACAATGAGCAGTTCTTC.

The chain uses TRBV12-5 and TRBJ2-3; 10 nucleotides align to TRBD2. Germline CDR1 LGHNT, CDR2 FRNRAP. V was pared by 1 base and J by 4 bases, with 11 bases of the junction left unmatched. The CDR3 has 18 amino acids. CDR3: CASGLGLAGGLPADTQYF. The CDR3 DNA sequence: TGTGCTAGTGGTTTGGGGTTAGCGGGAGGCCTACCCGCAGATACGCAGTATTTT.

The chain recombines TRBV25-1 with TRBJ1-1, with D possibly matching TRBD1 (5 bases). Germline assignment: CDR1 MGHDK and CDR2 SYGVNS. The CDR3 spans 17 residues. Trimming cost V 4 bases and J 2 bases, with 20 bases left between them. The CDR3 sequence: CASSAPPTERFNTEAFF. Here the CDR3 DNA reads TGTGCCAGCAGTGCACCCCCGACAGAACGTTTTAACACTGAAGCTTTCTTT.

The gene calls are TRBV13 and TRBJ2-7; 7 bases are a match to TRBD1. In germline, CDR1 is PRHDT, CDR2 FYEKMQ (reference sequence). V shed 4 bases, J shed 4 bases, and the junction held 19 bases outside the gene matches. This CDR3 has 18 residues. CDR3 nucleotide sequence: TGTGCCAGCAGCTCAAGAGGCCGGGACAGCGACCCTAAATACGAGCAGTACTTC. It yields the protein CASSSRGRDSDPKYEQYF.

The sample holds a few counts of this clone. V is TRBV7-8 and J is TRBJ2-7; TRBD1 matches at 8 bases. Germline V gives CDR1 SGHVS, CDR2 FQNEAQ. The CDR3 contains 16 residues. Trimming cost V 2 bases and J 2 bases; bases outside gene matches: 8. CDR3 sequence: CASSLQGANSAYEQYF. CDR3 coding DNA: TGTGCCAGCAGCTTACAGGGGGCGAATTCGGCCTACGAGCAGTACTTC.